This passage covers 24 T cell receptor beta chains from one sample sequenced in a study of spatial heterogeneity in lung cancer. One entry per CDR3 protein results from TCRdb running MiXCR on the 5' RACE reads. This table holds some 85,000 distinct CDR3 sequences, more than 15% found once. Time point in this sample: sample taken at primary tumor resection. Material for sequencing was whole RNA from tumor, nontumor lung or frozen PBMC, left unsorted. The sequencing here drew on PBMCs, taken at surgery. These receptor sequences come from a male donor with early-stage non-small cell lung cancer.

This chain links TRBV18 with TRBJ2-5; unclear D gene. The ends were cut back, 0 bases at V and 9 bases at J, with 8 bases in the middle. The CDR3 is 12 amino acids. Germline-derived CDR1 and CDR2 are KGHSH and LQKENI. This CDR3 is CASSPPESAQYF. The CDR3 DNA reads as TGTGCCAGCTCACCACCGGAATCGGCCCAGTACTTC.

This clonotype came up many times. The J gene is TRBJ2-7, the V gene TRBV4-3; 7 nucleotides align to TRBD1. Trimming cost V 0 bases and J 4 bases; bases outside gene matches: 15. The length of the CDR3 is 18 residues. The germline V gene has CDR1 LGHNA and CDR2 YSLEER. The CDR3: CASSQDMRAGPRGYEQYF. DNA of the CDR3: TGCGCCAGCAGCCAAGATATGAGGGCAGGCCCCAGGGGGTACGAGCAGTACTTC.

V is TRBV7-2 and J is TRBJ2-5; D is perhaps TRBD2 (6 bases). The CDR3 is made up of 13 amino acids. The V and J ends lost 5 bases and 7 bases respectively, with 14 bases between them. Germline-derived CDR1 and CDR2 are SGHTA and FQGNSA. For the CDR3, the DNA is TGTGCCAGCAGCCCTAGCGAAATAATGACCCAGTACTTC. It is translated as CASSPSEIMTQYF.

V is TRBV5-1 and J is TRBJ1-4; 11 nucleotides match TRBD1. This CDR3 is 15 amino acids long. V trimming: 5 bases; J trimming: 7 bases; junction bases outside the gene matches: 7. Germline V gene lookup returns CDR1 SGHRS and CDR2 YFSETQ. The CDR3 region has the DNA TGCGCCAGCAGTGGGACAGGGGGAAGAGTTGAAAAACTGTTTTTT. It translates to CASSGTGGRVEKLFF.

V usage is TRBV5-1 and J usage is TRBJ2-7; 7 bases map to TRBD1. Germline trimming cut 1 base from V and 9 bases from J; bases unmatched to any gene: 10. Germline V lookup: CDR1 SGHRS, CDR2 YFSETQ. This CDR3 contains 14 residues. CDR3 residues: CASSLYTGVTVQYF. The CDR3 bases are TGCGCCAGCAGCTTGTACACAGGGGTGACGGTGCAGTACTTC.

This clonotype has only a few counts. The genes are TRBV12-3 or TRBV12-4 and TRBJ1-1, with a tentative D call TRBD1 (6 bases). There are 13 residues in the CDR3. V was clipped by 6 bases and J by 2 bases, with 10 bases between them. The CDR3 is CASRQQGNTEAFF. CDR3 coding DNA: TGTGCCAGCAGACAACAGGGTAACACTGAAGCTTTCTTT.

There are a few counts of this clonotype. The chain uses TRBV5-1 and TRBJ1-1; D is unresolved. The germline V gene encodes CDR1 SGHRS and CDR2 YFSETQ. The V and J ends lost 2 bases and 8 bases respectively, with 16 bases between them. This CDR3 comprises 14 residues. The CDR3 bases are TGCGCCAGCAGCTTTGGAGAGGTCGGACGGGAAGCTTTCTTT. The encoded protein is CASSFGEVGREAFF.

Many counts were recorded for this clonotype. CDR3 sequence: CASSLGGGAAYEQYF. The CDR3 DNA follows: TGTGCCAGCAGCTTGGGCGGGGGGGCGGCCTACGAGCAGTACTTC. The chain is built from TRBV5-4 and TRBJ2-7, with 9 bases aligning to TRBD2. V lost 0 bases to trimming and J lost 2 bases; unmatched junction nucleotides: 3. CDR1 is SGHNT and CDR2 is YYREEE in the germline V gene (reference sequence). The CDR3 is made up of 15 amino acids. Based on the CDR3 plus reference TRBV5-4 and TRBJ2-7, the full variable domain is ETGVTQSPTHLIKTRGQQVTLRCSSQSGHNTVSWYQQALGQGPQFIFQYYREEENGRGNFPPRFSGLQFPNYSSELNVNALELDDSALYLCASSLGGGAAYEQYFGPGTRLTVT.

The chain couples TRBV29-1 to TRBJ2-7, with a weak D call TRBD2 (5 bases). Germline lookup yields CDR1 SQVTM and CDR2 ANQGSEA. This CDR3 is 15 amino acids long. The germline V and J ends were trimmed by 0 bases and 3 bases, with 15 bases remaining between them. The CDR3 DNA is TGCAGCGTTGAAGATACGAGGGAAAAAGGCTACGAGCAGTACTTC. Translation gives CSVEDTREKGYEQYF.

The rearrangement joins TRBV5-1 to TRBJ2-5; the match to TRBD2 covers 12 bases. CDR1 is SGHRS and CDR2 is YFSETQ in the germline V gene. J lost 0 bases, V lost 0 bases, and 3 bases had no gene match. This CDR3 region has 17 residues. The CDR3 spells CASSLGGTSGYQETQYF. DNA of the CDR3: TGCGCCAGCAGCTTGGGAGGGACTAGCGGGTACCAAGAGACCCAGTACTTC.

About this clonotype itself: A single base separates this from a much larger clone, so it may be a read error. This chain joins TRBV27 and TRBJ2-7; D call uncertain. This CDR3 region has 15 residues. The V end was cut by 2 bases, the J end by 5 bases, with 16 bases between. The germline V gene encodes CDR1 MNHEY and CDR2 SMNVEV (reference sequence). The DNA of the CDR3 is TGTGCCAGCAGTTTACGTGGCATAGCAATCCACGAGCAGTACTTC. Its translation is CASSLRGIAIHEQYF.

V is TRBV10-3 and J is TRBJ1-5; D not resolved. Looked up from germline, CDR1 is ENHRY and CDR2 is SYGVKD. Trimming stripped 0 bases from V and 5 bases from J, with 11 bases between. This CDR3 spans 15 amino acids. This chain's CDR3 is CAISESNPRDQPQHF. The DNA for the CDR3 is TGTGCCATCAGTGAGTCAAATCCGAGGGATCAGCCCCAGCATTTT.

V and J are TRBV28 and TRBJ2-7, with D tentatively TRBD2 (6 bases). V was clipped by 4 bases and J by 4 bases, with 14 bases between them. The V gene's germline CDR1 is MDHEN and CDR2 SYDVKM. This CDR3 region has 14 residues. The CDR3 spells CASSWDGREYEQYF. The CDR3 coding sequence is TGTGCCAGCAGTTGGGACGGGCGGGAATACGAGCAGTACTTC.

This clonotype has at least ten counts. CDR3 sequence: CASSLDRETQYF. CDR3 in DNA: TGTGCCAGCAGCTTGGACCGAGAGACCCAGTACTTC. This rearrangement joins TRBV5-4 to TRBJ2-5, with D uncertain. In germline, CDR1 is SGHNT, CDR2 YYREEE (reference sequence). V was pared by 0 bases and J by 4 bases, with 4 bases between. The CDR3 is 12 amino acids.

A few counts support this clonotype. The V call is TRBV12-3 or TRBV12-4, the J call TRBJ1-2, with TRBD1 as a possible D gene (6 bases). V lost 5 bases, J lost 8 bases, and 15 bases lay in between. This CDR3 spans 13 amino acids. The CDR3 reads CASSPRRGSGYTF. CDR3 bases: TGTGCCAGCAGTCCCCGCAGGGGCAGCGGCTACACCTTC.

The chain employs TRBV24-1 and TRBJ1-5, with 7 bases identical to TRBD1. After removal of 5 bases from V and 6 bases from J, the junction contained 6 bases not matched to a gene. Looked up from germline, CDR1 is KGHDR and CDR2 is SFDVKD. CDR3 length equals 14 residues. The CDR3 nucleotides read TGTGCCACCAGTGCTTGGGACAGAAGTCAGCCCCAGCATTTT. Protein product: CATSAWDRSQPQHF.

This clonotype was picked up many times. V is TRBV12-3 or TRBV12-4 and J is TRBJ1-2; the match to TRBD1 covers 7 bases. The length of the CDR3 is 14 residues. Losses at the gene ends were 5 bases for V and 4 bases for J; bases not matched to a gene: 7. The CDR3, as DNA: TGTGCCAGCAGTCCGACGACAGGGTTCTATGGCTACACCTTC. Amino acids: CASSPTTGFYGYTF.

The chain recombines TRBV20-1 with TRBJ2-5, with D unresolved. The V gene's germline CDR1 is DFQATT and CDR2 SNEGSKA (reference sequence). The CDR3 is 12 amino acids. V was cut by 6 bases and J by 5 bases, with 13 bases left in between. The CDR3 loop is CSAKTELETQYF. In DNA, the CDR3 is TGCAGTGCAAAAACGGAGCTGGAGACCCAGTACTTC.

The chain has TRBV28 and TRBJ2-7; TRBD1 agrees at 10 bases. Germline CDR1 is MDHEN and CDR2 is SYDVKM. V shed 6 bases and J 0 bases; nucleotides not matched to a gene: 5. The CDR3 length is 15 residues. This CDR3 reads CASRTGGMSSYEQYF. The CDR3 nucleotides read TGTGCCAGCAGGACAGGGGGCATGAGCTCCTACGAGCAGTACTTC.

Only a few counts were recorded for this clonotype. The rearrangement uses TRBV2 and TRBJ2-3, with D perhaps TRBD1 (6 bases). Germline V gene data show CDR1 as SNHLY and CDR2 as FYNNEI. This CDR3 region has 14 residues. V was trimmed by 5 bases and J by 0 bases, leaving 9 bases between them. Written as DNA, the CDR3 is TGTGCCAGCAGTAAACAGGGTAGCACAGATACGCAGTATTTT. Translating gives CASSKQGSTDTQYF.

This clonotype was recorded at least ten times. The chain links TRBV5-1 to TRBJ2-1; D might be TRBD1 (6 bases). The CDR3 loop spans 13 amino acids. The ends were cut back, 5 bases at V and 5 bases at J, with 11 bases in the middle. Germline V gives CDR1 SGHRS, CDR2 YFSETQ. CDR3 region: CASSPGQNNEQFF. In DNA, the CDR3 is TGCGCCAGCAGTCCTGGACAGAACAATGAGCAGTTCTTC.

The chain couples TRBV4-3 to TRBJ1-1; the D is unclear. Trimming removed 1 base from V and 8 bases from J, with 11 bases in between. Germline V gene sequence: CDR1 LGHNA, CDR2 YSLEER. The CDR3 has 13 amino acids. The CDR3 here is CASSQGLNLEAFF. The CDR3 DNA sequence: TGCGCCAGCAGCCAAGGACTGAATCTGGAAGCTTTCTTT.

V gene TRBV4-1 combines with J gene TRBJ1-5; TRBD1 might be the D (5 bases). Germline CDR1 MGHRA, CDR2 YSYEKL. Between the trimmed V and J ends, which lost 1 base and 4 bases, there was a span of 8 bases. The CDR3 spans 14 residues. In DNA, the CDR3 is TGCGCCAGCAGCCAAGCGACAGTTAATCAGCCCCAGCATTTT. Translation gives CASSQATVNQPQHF.

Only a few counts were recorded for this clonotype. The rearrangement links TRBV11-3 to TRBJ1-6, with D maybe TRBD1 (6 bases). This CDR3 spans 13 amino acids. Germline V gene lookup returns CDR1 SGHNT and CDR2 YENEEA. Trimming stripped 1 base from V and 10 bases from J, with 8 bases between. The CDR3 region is CASSLGGQSPLHF. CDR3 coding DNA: TGTGCCAGCAGCTTAGGCGGACAGTCACCCCTCCACTTT.